This entry lists 20 T cell receptor beta chains sequenced from one sample in a study of early T cells in non-severe SARS-CoV-2 infection. TCRdb reanalysed the 5' RACE reads using MiXCR and keeps one entry per CDR3 protein. Of about 63,000 distinct CDR3 sequences in the sample, around 13% are singletons; the top ten hold around 5%. Input material: whole blood. These receptor sequences come from an adult who was a healthcare worker with PCR-confirmed SARS-CoV-2 infection or an uninfected control (not recorded which).

The rearrangement joins TRBV5-4 to TRBJ2-7; perhaps TRBD1 as D (6 bases). There are 16 residues in the CDR3. Germline CDR1 and CDR2: SGHNT and YYREEE (reference sequence). The germline V and J ends were trimmed by 0 bases and 3 bases, with 16 bases remaining between them. The CDR3 sequence is CASSLGAGTPIYEQYF. The CDR3, as DNA: TGTGCCAGCAGCTTGGGGGCCGGGACACCCATCTACGAGCAGTACTTC.

This clonotype was picked up a small number of times. The genes are TRBV6-1 and TRBJ2-1; D uncertain. Germline V gives CDR1 MNHNS, CDR2 SASEGT. Trimming took off 4 bases at V and 9 bases at J, with 13 bases between the two ends. The CDR3 covers 13 residues. The CDR3 protein is CASSGGRSGEQFF. CDR3 coding DNA: TGTGCCAGCAGTGGAGGACGGTCTGGTGAGCAGTTCTTC.

The rearrangement uses TRBV29-1 and TRBJ1-1; D is unclear. CDR3 length: 12 amino acids. Germline V gene data show CDR1 as SQVTM and CDR2 as ANQGSEA. Trimming stripped 6 bases from V and 1 base from J, with 9 bases between. CDR3 amino acids: CSVARANTEAFF. The CDR3 DNA reads TGCAGCGTCGCCCGGGCGAACACTGAAGCTTTCTTT. The complete variable domain, with remaining parts taken from reference TRBV29-1 and TRBJ1-1, reads SAVISQKPSRDICQRGTSLTIQCQVDSQVTMMFWYRQQPGQSLTLIATANQGSEATYESGFVIDKFPISRPNLTFSTLTVSNMSPEDSSIYLCSVARANTEAFFGQGTRLTVV.

This clonotype was observed a handful of times. V and J are TRBV9 and TRBJ2-1, with 8 nucleotides matching TRBD2. Germline V gene data show CDR1 as SGDLS and CDR2 as YYNGEE. V shed 3 bases and J 0 bases; nucleotides not matched to a gene: 8. This CDR3 contains 17 residues. CDR3 in amino acids: CASSALTGGSSYNEQFF. The CDR3 nucleotides read TGTGCCAGCAGCGCCCTCACGGGAGGGAGCTCCTACAATGAGCAGTTCTTC.

In this sample, this clonotype turned up many times. DNA for the CDR3: TGTGCCAGCAGCTTAAGAGGAGGGGGCACTGAAGCTTTCTTT. Residues: CASSLRGGGTEAFF. This sequence joins TRBV13 and TRBJ1-1; possibly TRBD1 for D (6 bases). The length of the CDR3 is 14 residues. V was trimmed by 2 bases and J by 4 bases, leaving 11 bases between them. In germline, CDR1 is PRHDT, CDR2 FYEKMQ (reference sequence).

In its sample, this clonotype was seen many times. The chain is built from TRBV30 and TRBJ2-2; no firm D call. Germline V gene data show CDR1 as GTSNPN and CDR2 as SVGIG (reference sequence). V lost 4 bases and J 4 bases, leaving 16 bases between the germline ends. This CDR3 is built from 15 residues. CDR3: CAWNPGLRRTGELFF. CDR3 bases: TGTGCCTGGAACCCGGGCCTCCGACGCACCGGGGAGCTGTTTTTT.

This clonotype has a handful of counts. V gene TRBV4-3 combines with J gene TRBJ2-2; the match to TRBD2 covers 7 bases. Germline CDR1 and CDR2: LGHNA and YSLEER. The CDR3 sequence is 19 residues long. J gave up 0 bases and V 0 bases, and 10 bases lay outside the gene matches. The CDR3 protein is CASSQDWGRAGPNTGELFF. In DNA form, the CDR3 reads TGCGCCAGCAGCCAAGATTGGGGTCGAGCGGGACCGAACACCGGGGAGCTGTTTTTT.

This clonotype was seen repeatedly, ten times or more. The DNA for the CDR3 is TGTGCCTGGAGTGTCTCAGCGGGGCATACCGGGGAGCTGTTTTTT. Protein product: CAWSVSAGHTGELFF. V gene TRBV30 combines with J gene TRBJ2-2; the match to TRBD2 covers 7 bases. V shed 0 bases, J shed 5 bases, and the junction held 6 bases outside the gene matches. Looked up from germline, CDR1 is GTSNPN and CDR2 is SVGIG (reference sequence). The CDR3 spans 15 residues.

The gene calls are TRBV20-1 and TRBJ1-1, with D uncertain. Germline V gene lookup returns CDR1 DFQATT and CDR2 SNEGSKA (reference sequence). V was cut by 3 bases and J by 1 base, with 9 bases left in between. There are 13 residues in the CDR3. The CDR3 DNA follows: TGCAGTGCTAGGTCCCCGCGGAACACTGAAGCTTTCTTT. This codes for CSARSPRNTEAFF.

This clonotype was found many times. The rearrangement uses TRBV10-2 and TRBJ1-2; D unresolved. The CDR3 consists of 11 residues. In germline, CDR1 is WSHSY, CDR2 SAAADI. V lost 6 bases, J lost 0 bases, and 2 bases lay in between. The CDR3 coding sequence is TGCGCCAGCAGCACTAACTATGGCTACACCTTC. Protein sequence: CASSTNYGYTF.

Of note for this clonotype: A much larger clone lies one base from this, so it may be a read error. The V and J genes are TRBV20-1 and TRBJ2-3; 10 nucleotides match TRBD2. J lost 3 bases, V lost 7 bases, and 4 bases had no gene match. Germline V CDR1 and CDR2: DFQATT, SNEGSKA (reference sequence). This CDR3 has 13 amino acids. The chain's CDR3 is CSVPLAGTDTQYF. CDR3 coding DNA: TGCAGTGTCCCACTAGCGGGGACAGATACGCAGTATTTT.

At least ten counts were recorded for this clonotype. V and J are TRBV4-1 and TRBJ2-1; 10 bases match TRBD2. The length of the CDR3 is 18 residues. After removal of 0 bases from V and 8 bases from J, the junction contained 13 bases not matched to a gene. Germline assignment: CDR1 MGHRA and CDR2 YSYEKL. This CDR3 reads CASSQDPGTSVFTDEQFF. In DNA, the CDR3 is TGCGCCAGCAGCCAAGATCCCGGGACTAGCGTGTTTACCGATGAGCAGTTCTTC.

This clonotype was counted ten times or more. The rearrangement links TRBV7-9 to TRBJ1-4; D perhaps matches TRBD1 (6 bases). Germline V gene lookup returns CDR1 SEHNR and CDR2 FQNEAQ (reference sequence). Trimming pared 4 bases from V and 6 bases from J, leaving 21 bases between. The CDR3 contains 17 residues. CDR3 loop: CASSSLFSGAEDEKLFF. The CDR3 DNA reads as TGTGCCAGCAGCTCCCTGTTCTCGGGGGCAGAGGATGAAAAACTGTTTTTT.

Concerning this clonotype: A read error may be the cause here, since a much bigger clone is one base away. The chain recombines TRBV5-4 with TRBJ2-2; 10 bases fit TRBD2. This CDR3 has 18 residues. Germline CDR1 and CDR2: SGHNT and YYREEE (reference sequence). The J segment lost 2 bases and the V segment lost 4 bases, leaving 11 bases of the junction unmatched. The CDR3 is CASSTEAGLATNTGELFF. In DNA, the CDR3 is TGTGCCAGCAGCACCGAAGCGGGACTAGCGACCAACACCGGGGAGCTGTTTTTT.

This clonotype was recorded many times. The chain employs TRBV9 and TRBJ2-1, with 7 bases that match TRBD1. The CDR3 totals 12 residues. Germline V gene sequence: CDR1 SGDLS, CDR2 YYNGEE. The V and J ends lost 3 bases and 7 bases, in that order; junction bases with no gene match: 1. The CDR3 region has the DNA TGTGCCAGCAGCGGACAGGGTAATGAGCAGTTCTTC. Residues: CASSGQGNEQFF.

This clonotype showed up many times. The chain has TRBV11-2 and TRBJ2-5, with D possibly matching TRBD2 (5 bases). The CDR3 covers 15 residues. The germline V gene encodes CDR1 SGHAT and CDR2 FQNNGV. Trimming stripped 0 bases from V and 1 base from J, with 9 bases between. The CDR3 DNA sequence: TGTGCCAGCAGCTTAGATCGGGCGGGCCAAGAGACCCAGTACTTC. This translates into CASSLDRAGQETQYF.

Ten or more counts support this clonotype. The rearrangement joins TRBV4-1 to TRBJ2-1, with D unclear. The CDR3 consists of 15 residues. Trimming took 1 base from V and 5 from J, leaving 12 bases between them. Germline CDR1 is MGHRA and CDR2 is YSYEKL. The CDR3 region has the DNA TGCGCCAGCAGCCAAGTGGCTGGGCTCAACAATGAGCAGTTCTTC. Translating gives CASSQVAGLNNEQFF.

This clonotype appeared many times. The chain employs TRBV27 and TRBJ2-7; tentatively, D is TRBD1 or TRBD2 (6 bases each). Germline V gives CDR1 MNHEY, CDR2 SMNVEV (reference sequence). The V gene lost 0 bases and the J gene lost 5 bases, with 17 bases spanning the gap. The length of the CDR3 is 16 residues. Here the CDR3 reads CASSLSSWGALDEQYF. Written as DNA, the CDR3 is TGTGCCAGCAGTTTATCGTCCTGGGGGGCCTTGGACGAGCAGTACTTC.

There are a few counts of this clonotype. The chain combines TRBV6-1 with TRBJ1-4; D is possibly TRBD1 (6 bases). Trimming pared 11 bases from V and 8 bases from J, leaving 15 bases between. Germline values: CDR1 MNHNS, CDR2 SASEGT. This CDR3 comprises 12 residues. The chain's CDR3 is CAVWGAAEKLFF. CDR3 DNA: TGTGCCGTATGGGGGGCGGCGGAAAAACTGTTTTTT.

The rearrangement links TRBV29-1 to TRBJ2-7; a weak D match, TRBD2 (6 bases). The germline CDR1 and CDR2 sequences are SQVTM and ANQGSEA. The CDR3 runs to 12 residues. V was trimmed by 4 bases and J by 2 bases, leaving 9 bases between them. The CDR3: CSVAGEPYEQYF. For the CDR3, the DNA is TGCAGCGTTGCGGGAGAGCCCTACGAGCAGTACTTC.